This note documents a single T cell receptor beta chain sequence. Its target is unknown. The data were taken from a study of cytomegalovirus exposure and HLA in healthy donors. Overall study results and limits: The authors enumerated 150 to 200 TCR beta chains as linked to cytomegalovirus. When analyzed later, a missense DCLRE1C variant was found to be linked to TCR beta V- and J-gene trimming. The majority of CMV-associated TCR beta chains were reported as apparently HLA-restricted in a later analysis.

13 Jbeta primers and 60 Vbeta primers were used for the PCR. TCRdb's table, derived via immunoSEQ multiplex PCR, lists solely in-frame clones and lacks some. This table holds approximately 93,000 clones, about 81% found once. This CDR3 is built from 17 residues. Germline values: CDR1 SEHNR, CDR2 FQNEAQ (reference sequence). V gave up 7 bases and J gave up 2 bases, with 20 bases separating them. V gene TRBV7-9 combines with J gene TRBJ2-2, with D perhaps TRBD2 (7 bases). The sequenced sample was PBMCs. This clonotype originated in a woman in her thirties or forties in good health and CMV-seronegative. The CDR3 nucleotides are TGTGCCAGCACCCCACGAGGGGGGGCAGTTAACACCGGGGAGCTGTTTTTT. Encoded protein: CASTPRGGAVNTGELFF.